The sequence of this T cell receptor (beta chain) was determined in a study of cytomegalovirus exposure and HLA in healthy donors. Findings and caveats of the study: Later analysis suggested most CMV-associated TCR beta chains were HLA-restricted. What a later analysis reportedly showed was that an Asian-associated ancestry cluster had fewer N-insertions than the approximately 700-donor mean.

The study ran its PCR with 60 Vbeta and 13 Jbeta primers. Libraries were prepared by immunoSEQ multiplex PCR; TCRdb keeps only in-frame clonotypes and omits some of them. The sample has about 130,000 clones; roughly 85% are singletons. Germline V gene data show CDR1 as SGHRS and CDR2 as YFSETQ. The CDR3 has 15 amino acids. The V and J ends lost 7 bases and 6 bases respectively, with 20 bases between them. As to this clone: The antigen remains undetermined.

The sequence was obtained from a boy aged 10-17 years in good health and CMV-seronegative. Source material: PBMCs. The chain carries TRBV5-1 and TRBJ2-1, with D possibly being TRBD2 (6 bases). The CDR3 nucleotides are TGCGCCAGCCAAATCGGGCGGGGTGGGCTCAATGAGCAGTTCTTC. Translating it yields CASQIGRGGLNEQFF.